This T cell receptor (beta chain) comes out of a study of T cell responses to AZD1222 COVID-19 vaccine. Findings of the study overall: Just six people given AZD1222 tested seropositive at baseline.

Details on this clone: What it recognizes is unknown.

Generated by immunoSEQ multiplex PCR, the TCRdb table keeps only in-frame clones and is missing some. The sample records 180,000 or so clones, 80% to 95% being singletons. The CDR3 loop spans 18 amino acids. CDR1 and CDR2 from the germline V gene are LGHDT and YNNKEL (reference sequence). The ends lost 3 bases at V and 4 bases at J; junction bases unmatched: 11. The TCR sequence derives from an adult who received the AZD1222 COVID-19 vaccine. This material consisted of peripheral blood, taken 28 days after the second AZD1222 dose. The chain carries TRBV3-1 (or the pseudogene TRBV3-2) and TRBJ2-1, with 11 bases fitting TRBD2. CDR3 coding DNA: TGTGCCAGCAGCCATAACTTAGCGGGAGGGCCTGGGTACAATGAGCAGTTCTTC. Protein sequence: CASSHNLAGGPGYNEQFF.